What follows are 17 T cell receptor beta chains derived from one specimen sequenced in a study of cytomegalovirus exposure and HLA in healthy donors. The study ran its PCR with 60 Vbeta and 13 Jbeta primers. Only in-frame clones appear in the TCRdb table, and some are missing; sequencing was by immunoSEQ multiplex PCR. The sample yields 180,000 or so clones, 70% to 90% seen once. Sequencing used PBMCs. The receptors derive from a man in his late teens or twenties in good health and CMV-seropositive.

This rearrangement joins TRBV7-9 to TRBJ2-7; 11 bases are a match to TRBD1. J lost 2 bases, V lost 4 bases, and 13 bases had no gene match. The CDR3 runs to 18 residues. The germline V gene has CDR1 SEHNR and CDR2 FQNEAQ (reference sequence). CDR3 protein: CASSSDRGQFLGAYEQYF. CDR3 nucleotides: TGTGCCAGCAGCTCGGACAGGGGGCAATTCTTAGGAGCCTACGAGCAGTACTTC.

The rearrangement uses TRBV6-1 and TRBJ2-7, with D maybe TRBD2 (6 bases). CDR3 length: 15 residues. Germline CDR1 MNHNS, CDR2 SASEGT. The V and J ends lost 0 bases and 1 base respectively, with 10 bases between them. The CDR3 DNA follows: TGTGCCAGCAGTGAAGCGCTCGGGGGATCCTACGAGCAGTACTTC. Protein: CASSEALGGSYEQYF.

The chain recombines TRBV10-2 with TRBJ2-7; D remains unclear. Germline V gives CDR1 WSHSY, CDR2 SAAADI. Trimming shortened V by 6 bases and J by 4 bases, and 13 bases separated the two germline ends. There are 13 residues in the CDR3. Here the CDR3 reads CASSPPPVYEQYF. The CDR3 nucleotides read TGCGCCAGCAGCCCACCACCGGTGTACGAGCAGTACTTC.

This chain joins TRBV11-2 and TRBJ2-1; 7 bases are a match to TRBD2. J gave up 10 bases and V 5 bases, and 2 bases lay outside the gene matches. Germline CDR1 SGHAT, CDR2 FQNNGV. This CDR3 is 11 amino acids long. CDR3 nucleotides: TGTGCCAGCAGCCCAGCGGGGGAGCAGTTCTTC. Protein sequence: CASSPAGEQFF.

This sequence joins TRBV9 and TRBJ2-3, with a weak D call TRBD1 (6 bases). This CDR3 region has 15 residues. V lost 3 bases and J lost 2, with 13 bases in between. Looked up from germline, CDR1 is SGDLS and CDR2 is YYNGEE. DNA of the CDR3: TGTGCCAGCAGCGAAACAGACAGGCCCACAGATACGCAGTATTTT. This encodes CASSETDRPTDTQYF.

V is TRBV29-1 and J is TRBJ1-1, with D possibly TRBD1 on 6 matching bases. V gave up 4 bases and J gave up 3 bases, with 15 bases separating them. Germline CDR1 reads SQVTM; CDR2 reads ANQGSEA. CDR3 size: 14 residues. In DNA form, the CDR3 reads TGCAGCGTTGTTCTCTGGGGGCGCGACACTGAAGCTTTCTTT. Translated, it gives CSVVLWGRDTEAFF.

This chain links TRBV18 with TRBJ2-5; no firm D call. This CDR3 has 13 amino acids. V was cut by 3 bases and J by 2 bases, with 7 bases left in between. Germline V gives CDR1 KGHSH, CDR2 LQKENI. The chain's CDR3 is CASSPQFQETQYF. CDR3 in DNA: TGTGCCAGCTCACCTCAGTTTCAAGAGACCCAGTACTTC.

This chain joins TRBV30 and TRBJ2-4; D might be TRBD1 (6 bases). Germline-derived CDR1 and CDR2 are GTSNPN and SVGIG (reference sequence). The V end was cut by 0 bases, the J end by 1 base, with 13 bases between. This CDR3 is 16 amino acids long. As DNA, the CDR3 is TGTGCCTGGAGTGTACAGGGAATTTCGGCCAAAAACATTCAGTACTTC. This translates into CAWSVQGISAKNIQYF.

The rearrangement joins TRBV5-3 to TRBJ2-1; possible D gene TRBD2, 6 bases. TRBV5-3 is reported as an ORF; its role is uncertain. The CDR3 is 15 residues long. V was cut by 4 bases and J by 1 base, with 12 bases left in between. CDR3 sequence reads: CARSPPGLSYNEQFF. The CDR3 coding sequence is TGTGCCAGAAGCCCACCGGGACTTTCCTACAATGAGCAGTTCTTC.

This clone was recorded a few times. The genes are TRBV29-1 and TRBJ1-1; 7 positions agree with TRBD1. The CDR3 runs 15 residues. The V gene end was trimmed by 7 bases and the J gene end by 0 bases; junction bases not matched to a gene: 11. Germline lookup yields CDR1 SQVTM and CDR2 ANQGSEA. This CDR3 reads CSGAQGWAMNTEAFF. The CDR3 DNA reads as TGCAGCGGAGCACAGGGGTGGGCTATGAACACTGAAGCTTTCTTT.

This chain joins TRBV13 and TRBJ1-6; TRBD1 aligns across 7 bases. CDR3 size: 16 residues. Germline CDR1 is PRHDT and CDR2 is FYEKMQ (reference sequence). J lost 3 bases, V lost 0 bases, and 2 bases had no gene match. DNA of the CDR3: TGTGCCAGCAGCTTAGGTGCAGGGGGCTATAATTCACCCCTCCACTTT. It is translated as CASSLGAGGYNSPLHF. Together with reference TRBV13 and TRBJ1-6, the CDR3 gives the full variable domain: AAGVIQSPRHLIKEKRETATLKCYPIPRHDTVYWYQQGPGQDPQFLISFYEKMQSDKGSIPDRFSAQQFSDYHSELNMSSLELGDSALYFCASSLGAGGYNSPLHFGNGTRLTVT.

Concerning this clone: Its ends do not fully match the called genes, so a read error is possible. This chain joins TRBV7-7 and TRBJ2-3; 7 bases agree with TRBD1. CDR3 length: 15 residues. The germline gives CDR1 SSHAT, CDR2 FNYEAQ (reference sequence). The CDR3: CASSLGQGVSDTQYF. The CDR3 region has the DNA TGTGCTAGCAGCTTAGGGCAGGGGGTCTCAGATACGCAGTATTTT. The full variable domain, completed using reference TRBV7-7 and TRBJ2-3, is GAGVSQSPRYKVTKRGQDVTLRCDPISSHATLYWYQQALGQGPEFLTYFNYEAQPDKSGLPSDRFSAERPEGSISTLTIQRTEQRDSAMYRCASSLGQGVSDTQYFGPGTRLTVL.

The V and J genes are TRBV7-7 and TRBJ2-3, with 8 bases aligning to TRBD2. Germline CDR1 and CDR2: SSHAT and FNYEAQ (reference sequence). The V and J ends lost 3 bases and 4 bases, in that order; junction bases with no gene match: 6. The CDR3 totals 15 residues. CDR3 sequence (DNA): TGTGCCAGCAGCTTTGGCGGGGGGTCGGCAGATACGCAGTATTTT. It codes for CASSFGGGSADTQYF.

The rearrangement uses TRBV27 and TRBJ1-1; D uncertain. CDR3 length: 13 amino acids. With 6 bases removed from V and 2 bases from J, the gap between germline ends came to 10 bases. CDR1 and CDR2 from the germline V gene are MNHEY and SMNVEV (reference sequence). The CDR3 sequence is CASSLYFNTEAFF. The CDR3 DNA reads TGTGCCAGCAGCCTCTACTTTAACACTGAAGCTTTCTTT.

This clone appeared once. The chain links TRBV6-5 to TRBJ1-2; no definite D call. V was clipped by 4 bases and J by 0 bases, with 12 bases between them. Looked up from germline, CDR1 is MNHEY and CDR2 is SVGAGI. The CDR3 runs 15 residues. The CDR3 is CASSSSIIANYGYTF. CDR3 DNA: TGTGCCAGCAGTTCCTCGATTATAGCTAACTATGGCTACACCTTC.

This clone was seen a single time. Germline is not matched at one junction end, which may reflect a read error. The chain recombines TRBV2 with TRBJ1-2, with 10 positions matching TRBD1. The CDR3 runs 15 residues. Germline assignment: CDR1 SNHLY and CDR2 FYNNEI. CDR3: CASREGTGAGYGYTF. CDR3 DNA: TGTGCCAGCAGGGAAGGGACAGGGGCTGGCTATGGCTACACCTTC.

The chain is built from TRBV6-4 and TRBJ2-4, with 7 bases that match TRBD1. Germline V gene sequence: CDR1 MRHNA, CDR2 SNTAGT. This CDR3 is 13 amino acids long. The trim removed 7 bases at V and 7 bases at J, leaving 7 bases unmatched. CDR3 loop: CASTAGRGNIQYF. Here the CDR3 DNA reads TGTGCCAGCACCGCCGGCAGGGGGAACATTCAGTACTTC.